The sequence of this T cell receptor (beta chain) was determined in a study of CD8 T cells in Susac syndrome. Random-hexamer reverse transcription was applied to about 0.45 to 1 ug RNA. A multiplex approach, immunoSEQ multiplex PCR, amplified TCR beta CDR3 across 54 Vbeta and 13 Jbeta. TCRdb used MiXCR to reprocess the immunoSEQ multiplex PCR reads, holding one entry per CDR3 protein. The sample has approximately 200,000 distinct CDR3 sequences, roughly 94% seen once; the top ten hold around 0.08%. From blood CD8+ and CD4+ T cells, TCR beta sequences were generated. TEMRA cells were FACS-enriched, with CD8+ and CD4+ T cells isolated negatively. V gave up 4 bases and J gave up 7 bases, with 6 bases separating them. CDR1 SGHDN and CDR2 FVKESK come from the germline V gene. The CDR3 totals 11 residues.

Input material: CD4+ T cells from PBMCs. This receptor was taken from a human donor with multiple sclerosis. This chain joins TRBV14 and TRBJ2-3, with a possible D match to TRBD2 (5 bases). CDR3 coding DNA: TGTGCCAGCAGCCGAGGGCATACGCAGTATTTT. Translated, it gives CASSRGHTQYF.